The 5 T cell receptor beta chains below were found in one sample sequenced in a study of blood T cell repertoires in COVID-19. This table comes from immunoSEQ multiplex PCR, and its TCRdb copy is limited to in-frame clones, with some not included. The repertoire holds around 100,000 clones, with roughly four fifths as singletons. The sequencing sample was made of peripheral blood. The receptors stem from a man between 65 and 85 years old with active or convalescent COVID-19.

The chain is built from TRBV6-1 and TRBJ1-2, with 9 bases matching TRBD1. The CDR3 is made up of 15 amino acids. Germline assignment: CDR1 MNHNS and CDR2 SASEGT. V shed 3 bases, J shed 3 bases, and the junction held 5 bases outside the gene matches. The CDR3 loop reads CASSDARQGDYGYTF. In nucleotides, the CDR3 is TGTGCCAGCAGTGATGCACGACAGGGGGACTATGGCTACACCTTC.

This chain joins TRBV7-2 and TRBJ1-2; TRBD1 is a possible D gene (5 bases). This CDR3 contains 14 residues. Germline assignment: CDR1 SGHTA and CDR2 FQGNSA. V lost 5 bases and J lost 3, with 13 bases in between. The CDR3 here is CASSPGGGDYGYTF. DNA for the CDR3: TGTGCCAGCAGCCCAGGTGGGGGGGACTATGGCTACACCTTC.

The genes are TRBV6-4 and TRBJ1-5; D gene unclear. V lost 3 bases, J lost 7 bases, and 10 bases lay in between. Germline-derived CDR1 and CDR2 are MRHNA and SNTAGT. This CDR3 contains 13 residues. CDR3 sequence reads: CASSENMNQPQHF. CDR3 DNA: TGTGCCAGCAGTGAGAACATGAACCAGCCCCAGCATTTT.

V gene TRBV5-8 combines with J gene TRBJ2-7, with 12 bases aligning to TRBD2. The CDR3 is 16 residues long. CDR1 is SGHTS, CDR2 YDEGEE, per germline. With V trimmed by 4 bases and J by 0 bases, 5 bases remained unmatched. The CDR3 loop is CASSHLLAGGSYEQYF. CDR3 nucleotide sequence: TGTGCCAGCAGCCATTTACTAGCGGGAGGCTCCTACGAGCAGTACTTC.

CDR3 DNA: TGCGCCAGCAGCTTGGGACCCGGGACAGGGATTAATGAGCAGTTCTTC. Amino acid sequence: CASSLGPGTGINEQFF. This rearrangement joins TRBV5-1 to TRBJ2-1; 9 bases match TRBD1. The germline V gene encodes CDR1 SGHRS and CDR2 YFSETQ. V gave up 0 bases and J gave up 7 bases; unmatched junction bases: 8. The CDR3 has 16 residues.